The 19 T cell receptor beta chains given below trace back to one sample, sequenced in a study of cytomegalovirus exposure and HLA in healthy donors. The PCR was carried out with 60 Vbeta primers and 13 Jbeta primers. Using immunoSEQ multiplex PCR, the repertoire was profiled, and TCRdb retains in-frame clones only, with some absent. The table includes about 200,000 clones, approximately 80% detected once. Sequences were obtained from PBMCs. The receptors here all came from a woman between 18 and 29 years old in good health and CMV-seronegative.

The CDR3 nucleotides are TGTGCCAGCAGCCCCCGACTAGCGGGGGCCCCTGAGCAGTTCTTC. Its translation: CASSPRLAGAPEQFF. This chain uses TRBV7-2 with TRBJ2-1, with 12 nucleotides matching TRBD2. V shed 5 bases, J shed 9 bases, and the junction held 8 bases outside the gene matches. The CDR3 covers 15 residues. CDR1 is SGHTA, CDR2 FQGNSA, per germline.

V usage is TRBV2 and J usage is TRBJ1-1, with 10 bases matching TRBD1. The CDR3 runs 13 residues. With 5 bases clipped from V and 4 bases from J, the junction kept 1 base outside the gene matches. The V gene's germline CDR1 is SNHLY and CDR2 FYNNEI. The CDR3 here is CASSWTGGTEAFF. The CDR3 DNA is TGTGCCAGCAGTTGGACAGGGGGCACTGAAGCTTTCTTT.

A few counts support this clone. This chain uses TRBV6-5 with TRBJ2-7; D is uncertain. The germline gives CDR1 MNHEY, CDR2 SVGAGI. The CDR3 totals 9 residues. CDR3 in DNA: TGTGCCAGCACCTACGAGGCGGCGGTC. This gives the protein CASTYEAAV.

This chain links TRBV10-2 with TRBJ2-1; TRBD2 agrees at 8 bases. This CDR3 is built from 14 residues. With V trimmed by 2 bases and J by 4 bases, 1 base remained unmatched. Germline CDR1 WSHSY, CDR2 SAAADI. The CDR3 sequence: CASSEVAGYNEQFF. CDR3 bases: TGCGCCAGCAGTGAGGTAGCGGGGTACAATGAGCAGTTCTTC.

This clone was counted once. J is TRBJ1-5 and V is TRBV28; TRBD1 is a possible D gene (6 bases). CDR1 and CDR2 from the germline V gene are MDHEN and SYDVKM. Trimming removed 6 bases at V and 3 bases at J, with 12 bases between. This CDR3 comprises 14 residues. Here the CDR3 DNA reads TGTGCCAGCAGCACAGGGACGGCCAATCAGCCCCAGCATTTT. Residues: CASSTGTANQPQHF.

J is TRBJ2-3 and V is TRBV7-2; 10 positions match TRBD2. Germline CDR1 SGHTA, CDR2 FQGNSA. The V segment lost 3 bases and the J segment 0 bases; nucleotides outside the gene matches: 3. There are 16 residues in the CDR3. In nucleotides, the CDR3 is TGTGCCAGCAGCTTCCGGACTAGCGGTAGCACAGATACGCAGTATTTT. Its protein product is CASSFRTSGSTDTQYF. The entire variable domain, with the rest obtained from reference TRBV7-2 and TRBJ2-3, is as follows: GAGVSQSPSNKVTEKGKDVELRCDPISGHTALYWYRQSLGQGLEFLIYFQGNSAPDKSGLPSDRFSAERTGGSVSTLTIQRTQQEDSAVYLCASSFRTSGSTDTQYFGPGTRLTVL.

The V and J genes are TRBV13 and TRBJ2-2; a possible D gene is TRBD2 (6 bases). The germline gives CDR1 PRHDT, CDR2 FYEKMQ (reference sequence). The CDR3 runs 16 residues. The V end was cut by 5 bases, the J end by 3 bases, with 16 bases between. The CDR3 loop reads CASSPVGSGDTGELFF. CDR3 coding DNA: TGTGCCAGCAGCCCAGTTGGTAGCGGAGACACCGGGGAGCTGTTTTTT. The complete variable domain, with remaining parts taken from reference TRBV13 and TRBJ2-2, reads AAGVIQSPRHLIKEKRETATLKCYPIPRHDTVYWYQQGPGQDPQFLISFYEKMQSDKGSIPDRFSAQQFSDYHSELNMSSLELGDSALYFCASSPVGSGDTGELFFGEGSRLTVL.

This clone was counted only a few times. This rearrangement joins TRBV4-1 to TRBJ1-1; a weak D match, TRBD1 (6 bases). V lost 2 bases, J lost 4 bases, and 17 bases lay in between. The CDR3 covers 16 residues. Per germline, CDR1 MGHRA and CDR2 YSYEKL. The CDR3 sequence is CASSQPRGGLVTEAFF. The CDR3 DNA follows: TGCGCCAGCAGCCAACCACGAGGGGGTTTGGTCACTGAAGCTTTCTTT.

V usage is TRBV6-1 and J usage is TRBJ2-7; the D gene is possibly TRBD1 (6 bases). There are 13 residues in the CDR3. Germline V lookup: CDR1 MNHNS, CDR2 SASEGT. Trimming removed 4 bases at V and 3 bases at J, with 10 bases between. The CDR3 coding sequence is TGTGCCAGCAGTGCCCTACAGGGCTACGAGCAGTACTTC. It codes for CASSALQGYEQYF.

The rearrangement links TRBV19 to TRBJ2-7; perhaps TRBD2 as D (5 bases). This CDR3 has 13 amino acids. Between the trimmed V and J ends, which lost 6 bases and 0 bases, there was a span of 9 bases. Per the germline V gene, CDR1 is LNHDA and CDR2 is SQIVND (reference sequence). The CDR3 sequence: CASSPRDSYEQYF. The CDR3 DNA is TGTGCCAGTAGCCCTCGGGACTCCTACGAGCAGTACTTC.

A word on this clone: The same CDR3 is also encoded by other DNA sequences in this sample. This sequence joins TRBV18 and TRBJ1-2; perhaps TRBD1 as D (6 bases). The CDR3 totals 13 residues. Germline assignment: CDR1 KGHSH and CDR2 LQKENI. The germline V and J ends were trimmed by 5 bases and 1 base, with 8 bases remaining between them. The DNA of the CDR3 is TGTGCCAGCTCAGAGGACAGTAACTATGGCTACACCTTC. It codes for CASSEDSNYGYTF.

The chain couples TRBV4-3 to TRBJ2-3; D possibly corresponds to TRBD2 (5 bases). The V end was cut by 0 bases, the J end by 2 bases, with 18 bases between. This CDR3 has 18 amino acids. Per germline, CDR1 LGHNA and CDR2 YSLEER. DNA of the CDR3: TGCGCCAGCAGCCAAGATCTAGGCCTAGCCCCCTCCACAGATACGCAGTATTTT. It is translated as CASSQDLGLAPSTDTQYF.

This sequence joins TRBV5-1 and TRBJ2-3; D unresolved. V gave up 0 bases and J gave up 1 base, with 12 bases separating them. Germline CDR1 and CDR2: SGHRS and YFSETQ. The CDR3 consists of 16 residues. The CDR3 sequence: CASSLDSAIRTDTQYF. The CDR3 DNA reads TGCGCCAGCAGCTTGGATTCTGCGATTCGCACAGATACGCAGTATTTT.

V gene TRBV7-8 combines with J gene TRBJ1-1; 7 bases are a match to TRBD1. This CDR3 is 15 amino acids long. In germline, CDR1 is SGHVS, CDR2 FQNEAQ. V gave up 5 bases and J gave up 4 bases; unmatched junction bases: 10. CDR3 sequence reads: CASSVTGDSGTEAFF. As DNA, the CDR3 is TGTGCCAGCAGCGTAACAGGGGACTCTGGCACTGAAGCTTTCTTT.

The V gene is TRBV7-2, the J gene TRBJ2-1, with unresolved D. Germline V CDR1 and CDR2: SGHTA, FQGNSA. Between the trimmed V and J ends, which lost 2 bases and 1 base, there was a span of 3 bases. This CDR3 region has 13 residues. CDR3 bases: TGTGCCAGCAGCTTATCATCCTACAATGAGCAGTTCTTC. It is translated as CASSLSSYNEQFF.

CDR3 nucleotides: TGTGCTAGGACCCTTGCCGGGACTGCAATCACAGATACGCAGTATTTT. Protein sequence: CARTLAGTAITDTQYF. This rearrangement joins TRBV12-5 to TRBJ2-3; tentatively, D is TRBD2 (6 bases). CDR1 and CDR2 from the germline V gene are LGHNT and FRNRAP. The V end lost 9 bases, the J end lost 2 bases, and 21 bases lay between the germline ends. There are 16 residues in the CDR3.

V usage is TRBV18 and J usage is TRBJ2-1; no definite D call. The CDR3 totals 16 residues. Germline CDR1 reads KGHSH; CDR2 reads LQKENI. Trimming stripped 3 bases from V and 4 bases from J, with 16 bases between. CDR3 in amino acids: CASSPPEAYVYNEQFF. CDR3 nucleotides: TGTGCCAGCTCACCCCCCGAGGCCTACGTATACAATGAGCAGTTCTTC. Combining the CDR3 with reference TRBV18 and TRBJ2-1 gives the whole variable domain NAGVMQNPRHLVRRRGQEARLRCSPMKGHSHVYWYRQLPEEGLKFMVYLQKENIIDESGMPKERFSAEFPKEGPSILRIQQVVRGDSAAYFCASSPPEAYVYNEQFFGPGTRLTVL.

The chain combines TRBV19 with TRBJ1-2, with 10 bases fitting TRBD1. This CDR3 spans 15 amino acids. Germline CDR1 LNHDA, CDR2 SQIVND (reference sequence). Trimming cost V 6 bases and J 6 bases; bases outside gene matches: 10. CDR3 sequence: CASRPRDRGGNGYTF. DNA for the CDR3: TGTGCCAGTAGACCCCGGGACAGGGGCGGAAATGGCTACACCTTC.

This chain joins TRBV21-1 and TRBJ1-6. TRBV21-1 is classified as a pseudogene. The CDR3 totals 17 residues. The CDR3 loop reads CASSKDSNRSYNSPLHF. The CDR3 nucleotides read TGTGCCAGCAGCAAAGACTCCAACCGCTCCTATAATTCACCCCTCCACTTT.